This record looks at one TCR beta chain sequence and its context. Its antigen remains undetermined. No much larger clone exists at a distance of one base, and base qualities are not known. V is clipped by 6 bases and J by 0 bases, and the sequence between their germline boundaries is 12 bases long. There are 15 amino acids in the CDR3, from cysteine to phenylalanine inclusive. The kept DNA is CDR3 alone, 45 bases in frame from the first base. CDR1 and CDR2 are drawn from the germline V gene: SNHLY, FYNNEI. This sample was taken from a study of blood T cell repertoires in COVID-19 (dated by TCRdb to the early 2020s). General notes on the study: Collaborator samples came from the United States, Italy and Spain and covered acute and convalescent phases of COVID-19. The prospective study material was composed of cDNA or gDNA derived from T cells, B-cell-depleted T cells, or PBMCs. The sample metadata nearly always contained a de-identified subject ID, COVID-19 status, age in years and sex. Samples were obtained from the ongoing ImmuneRACE study (first 160 participants) and from 1,200 or so subjects provided by 6 global collaborators. Subjects who had been exposed to COVID-19, were actively infected with it, or had recovered from it provided the deeply sampled blood TCRbeta repertoires that made up the dataset. Where available, HLA class I and class II types were taken from metadata supplied by the sample provider and were not determined by assay-based typing. The repertoires were released in a freely available public database intended as a resource for research on the immune response to SARS-CoV-2.

On the study overall, not on this receptor specifically: How much clinical and demographic metadata was included differed by source and by participant, and the metadata was provided uncurated.

Collaborating institutions collected whole blood in K2EDTA tubes following their own protocols. For TCRbeta analysis, collaborator samples were shipped as frozen whole blood, as isolated PBMCs, or as DNA extracted from either sample type. TCRbeta CDR3 regions were amplified from genomic DNA by means of the immunoSEQ Assay, a bias-controlled multiplex PCR. Under the source paper's analysis protocol: The number of nucleated cells in each sample was estimated by amplification of reference gene primers within the assay. To quantify the absolute abundance of each unique TCRbeta CDR3 rearrangement, sequence reads were collapsed and filtered. Productive Simpson clonality was computed per sample as the square root of Simpson's diversity index over productive rearrangements. In its TCRdb copy, this immuneACCESS table keeps in-frame sequences only and misses some clones. Where compared with another copy, unresolved V genes explain less than half of these, and the others have no known cause. D and trimming come from the DNA, and the V and J calls and clone size come from that table. The sample table shows 150,000 to 160,000 clones, and roughly nine tenths are seen once. The top ten clonotypes cover 0.55% of the sample.

Sequencing was done on a sample of peripheral blood. Recombination linked TRBV2 to TRBJ2-1; perhaps TRBD2 is the D gene, with 6 bases matching. The sequence was collected from a man in his fifties or sixties with acute or convalescent COVID-19. The CDR3 protein sequence reads: CASRAGRGSYNEQFF. The nucleotide sequence reads TGTGCCAGCAGGGCGGGACGGGGCTCCTACAATGAGCAGTTCTTC.